Listed below are T cell receptor beta chains from one sample, sequenced in a study of blood T cell repertoires in COVID-19. Clones were sequenced by immunoSEQ multiplex PCR, and TCRdb holds only the in-frame ones, with some missing. The table shows roughly 280,000 clones, with around 84% occurring only once. Material for sequencing was peripheral blood. The receptor set was obtained from a man in his fifties or sixties with acute or convalescent COVID-19. Both conserved end residues are part of each CDR3. D genes are given only for firm matches. The size entry is marked missing in some rows and otherwise reads once, few, many or a size class.

clone size | J gene | V gene | D gene | CDR3 protein | CDR3 DNA
- | TRBJ1-2 | TRBV28 | TRBD1 | CASCWAESGTEGYTF | TGTGCCAGCTGCTGGGCTGAGTCCGGGACAGAGGGCTACACCTTC
- | TRBJ1-2 | TRBV30 | TRBD1 | CAWGRTGVGYTF | TGTGCCTGGGGGAGGACAGGGGTCGGCTACACCTTC
- | TRBJ1-4 | TRBV27 | TRBD1 | CASSPGTGGSNEKLFF | TGTGCCAGCAGCCCCGGGACAGGAGGATCTAATGAAAAACTGTTTTTT
few | TRBJ1-4 | TRBV30 | - | CAWMGHPNEKLFF | TGTGCCTGGATGGGACACCCTAATGAAAAACTGTTTTTT
- | TRBJ2-1 | TRBV28 | TRBD2 | CASGASVGTLAGNEQFF | TGTGCCAGCGGAGCCTCGGTCGGAACCTTAGCGGGTAATGAGCAGTTCTTC
- | TRBJ1-2 | TRBV12-3/TRBV12-4 | - | CASSLTKYGYTF | TGTGCCAGCAGTCTAACCAAATATGGCTACACCTTC
- | TRBJ1-2 | TRBV19 | - | CASSRRDYGYTF | TGTGCCAGTAGTCGGCGGGACTATGGCTACACCTTC
- | TRBJ1-2 | TRBV2 | - | CASSGLRANYGYTF | TGTGCCAGCAGTGGCCTCCGGGCTAACTATGGCTACACCTTC
- | TRBJ2-5 | TRBV15 | TRBD2 | CATSSERTSRAETQYF | TGTGCCACCAGCAGCGAAAGGACTAGCCGGGCCGAGACCCAGTACTTC
- | TRBJ2-1 | TRBV6-5 | - | CASSSQGNNEQFF | TGTGCCAGCAGTTCACAGGGAAACAATGAGCAGTTCTTC
- | TRBJ2-5 | TRBV27 | TRBD2 | CACGGAGTQYF | TGTGCCTGCGGGGGGGCGGGGACCCAGTACTTC